Described below is a single T cell receptor beta chain sequence and its context. Its antigen is still unknown. Only in-frame clones appear in the TCRdb table, and some are missing; sequencing was by immunoSEQ multiplex PCR. In the table there are 55,000 to 75,000 clones, approximately 70% of which are singletons. V dropped 8 bases and J dropped 0 bases, with 12 bases sitting between them. There are 15 residues in the CDR3. Looked up from germline, CDR1 is SGHRS and CDR2 is YFSETQ. The record originates from a study of vaccination effects on CD4 cells after COVID-19. Findings and limits, study-wide: Marked clonal contraction was seen in infection- and vaccine-induced clones late after vaccination.

Antigen-specific CD4+ T cells expanded by the ViraFEST assay with viral peptide pools were then sequenced. Subsequent to a culture period of nine to ten days, CD4+ T cells were isolated. No vaccinee had earlier SARS-CoV-2 infection, and nucleocapsid antibodies were negative. Each culture had half its medium swapped for IL-2 medium on days 3 and 7. This chain connects TRBV5-1 to TRBJ2-6; D ambiguous. The sequencing here drew on CD4+ T cells from PBMCs cultured with HCoV-OC43 spike peptides, taken before COVID-19 vaccination. The subset was: HCoV-OC43 spike overlapping peptide pool stimulation. The TCR was taken from a human donor who received a COVID-19 vaccine. In DNA, the CDR3 is TGCGCCAGTGCCGGCCAGCTCTCTGGGGCCAACGTCCTGACTTTC. This sequence encodes CASAGQLSGANVLTF.